The 16 T cell receptor beta chains below all came from one sample that was sequenced in a study of shared clonotypes between healthy human individuals. Repertoires were generated with immunoSEQ multiplex PCR, while TCRdb's copy carries only in-frame clones and drops some. Of about 2.4 million clones in the sample, over 85% are singletons; the top ten hold approximately 0.35%. The sample taken for sequencing was naive CD4+ T cells from PBMCs. This sample's subset: CD45RA+ positively selected. The receptors were gathered from a man aged 18 to 35 in good health. Some clones in this sample may be carry-over from other donors' samples.

The V call is TRBV11-2, the J call TRBJ2-1, with D tentatively TRBD2 (5 bases). V was clipped by 5 bases and J by 4 bases, with 9 bases between them. Germline assignment: CDR1 SGHAT and CDR2 FQNNGV. This CDR3 comprises 13 residues. CDR3 in DNA: TGTGCCAGCAGCGATGGACTTTACAATGAGCAGTTCTTC. Protein: CASSDGLYNEQFF.

The chain recombines TRBV6-5 with TRBJ2-1; TRBD2 aligns across 12 bases. The CDR3 covers 16 residues. The germline V gene encodes CDR1 MNHEY and CDR2 SVGAGI. The V segment lost 2 bases and the J segment 9 bases; nucleotides outside the gene matches: 8. CDR3 sequence (DNA): TGTGCCAGCAGTTACAACCGACTAGCGGGAGTAAGTGAGCAGTTCTTC. Amino acids: CASSYNRLAGVSEQFF.

This chain joins TRBV19 and TRBJ2-1, with 10 bases lining up with TRBD2. Trimming removed 6 bases from V and 8 bases from J; junction bases left unmatched: 7. The germline gives CDR1 LNHDA, CDR2 SQIVND (reference sequence). The CDR3 totals 14 residues. Here the CDR3 reads CASSPSGSGYEQFF. The DNA for the CDR3 is TGTGCCAGTAGCCCTAGCGGGAGTGGTTATGAGCAGTTCTTC.

The chain links TRBV15 to TRBJ1-2; 9 positions match TRBD1. Germline-derived CDR1 and CDR2 are LNHNV and YYDKDF (reference sequence). The ends lost 6 bases at V and 8 bases at J; junction bases unmatched: 7. The CDR3 runs to 13 residues. This CDR3 is CATSLQGALGYTF. The CDR3 DNA is TGTGCCACCAGTTTACAGGGGGCGCTCGGCTACACCTTC. Supplemented by reference TRBV15 and TRBJ1-2, the full variable domain reads DAMVIQNPRYQVTQFGKPVTLSCSQTLNHNVMYWYQQKSSQAPKLLFHYYDKDFNNEADTPDNFQSRRPNTSFCFLDIRSPGLGDTAMYLCATSLQGALGYTFGSGTRLTVV.

The gene calls are TRBV28 and TRBJ2-7; 7 bases align to TRBD2. V was pared by 5 bases and J by 2 bases, with 12 bases of the junction left unmatched. From germline, CDR1 is MDHEN and CDR2 SYDVKM. The CDR3 runs to 16 residues. CDR3 loop: CASSTPGRGTAYEQYF. The CDR3 nucleotides are TGTGCCAGCAGTACGCCAGGGCGGGGGACCGCCTACGAGCAGTACTTC.

The genes are TRBV9 and TRBJ2-2; 11 bases map to TRBD2. The CDR3 is 15 residues long. The V and J ends lost 6 bases and 6 bases, in that order; junction bases with no gene match: 7. In germline, CDR1 is SGDLS, CDR2 YYNGEE. CDR3 in DNA: TGTGCCAGCACCGAACTAGCGGGAGAGGCCGGGGAGCTGTTTTTT. Amino acid sequence: CASTELAGEAGELFF.

The chain couples TRBV28 to TRBJ2-7; 7 nucleotides line up with TRBD1. CDR1 is MDHEN and CDR2 is SYDVKM in the germline V gene. CDR3 length: 15 residues. V was pared by 5 bases and J by 4 bases, with 11 bases of the junction left unmatched. This chain's CDR3 is CASSLYRGPRYEQYF. CDR3 DNA: TGTGCCAGCAGTCTTTACAGGGGTCCCCGTTACGAGCAGTACTTC.

The V call is TRBV28, the J call TRBJ1-1; TRBD1 matches 8 bases. The CDR3 has 14 residues. After removal of 5 bases from V and 4 bases from J, the junction contained 6 bases not matched to a gene. Germline V CDR1 and CDR2: MDHEN, SYDVKM. As DNA, the CDR3 is TGTGCCAGCAGTCCCCGGGACAGGTTCACTGAAGCTTTCTTT. Translation gives CASSPRDRFTEAFF.

This clone was recorded only once. The chain joins TRBV25-1 to TRBJ2-7; D perhaps matches TRBD1 (6 bases). Germline values: CDR1 MGHDK, CDR2 SYGVNS. V was shortened by 8 bases and J by 6 bases, with 17 bases between the two germline ends. The CDR3 length is 13 residues. CDR3 bases: TGTGCCAGCGGAGGACAGACCCTAGGCGAGCAGTACTTC. Its protein is CASGGQTLGEQYF.

In its sample, this clone was seen once. The rearrangement joins TRBV6-5 to TRBJ1-2; D remains ambiguous. Trimming shortened V by 0 bases and J by 3 bases, and 11 bases separated the two germline ends. Germline CDR1 MNHEY, CDR2 SVGAGI. The CDR3 totals 15 residues. CDR3 sequence (DNA): TGTGCCAGCAGTTACTCCGTGCGTACTGACTATGGCTACACCTTC. Encoded protein: CASSYSVRTDYGYTF.

This rearrangement joins TRBV5-6 to TRBJ2-5; tentatively, D is TRBD2 (5 bases). The CDR3 is made up of 16 amino acids. Germline V gene sequence: CDR1 SGHDT, CDR2 YYEEEE. Trimming took 4 bases from V and 5 from J, leaving 21 bases between them. The CDR3 DNA is TGTGCCAGCAGCCCAAGTGTTCGGTGGAGAGGGGAGACCCAGTACTTC. Translation gives CASSPSVRWRGETQYF.

The J gene is TRBJ2-5, the V gene TRBV5-1; D not resolved. V lost 0 bases, J lost 1 base, and 13 bases lay in between. Germline CDR1 SGHRS, CDR2 YFSETQ. This CDR3 has 16 residues. The CDR3 DNA reads as TGCGCCAGCAGCTTGGGGGTCGAGTTTGGCCAAGAGACCCAGTACTTC. Protein sequence: CASSLGVEFGQETQYF.

The chain is built from TRBV5-1 and TRBJ2-7; 14 bases map to TRBD2. This CDR3 is 18 amino acids long. V lost 4 bases, J lost 0 bases, and 9 bases stayed unmatched. The germline V gene encodes CDR1 SGHRS and CDR2 YFSETQ. CDR3 region: CASSRGLAGGRASYEQYF. The CDR3 coding sequence is TGCGCCAGCAGCCGCGGACTAGCGGGAGGAAGGGCCTCCTACGAGCAGTACTTC.

The V call is TRBV20-1, the J call TRBJ1-5; D unclear. The V gene lost 6 bases and the J gene lost 0 bases, with 3 bases spanning the gap. Germline V gene sequence: CDR1 DFQATT, CDR2 SNEGSKA (reference sequence). The CDR3 loop spans 11 amino acids. CDR3 DNA sequence: TGCAGTGCCTATAGCAATCAGCCCCAGCATTTT. The encoded protein is CSAYSNQPQHF.

This chain uses TRBV10-3 with TRBJ2-3; 11 bases are shared with TRBD2. The CDR3 is made up of 16 amino acids. The V and J ends lost 2 bases and 1 base, in that order; junction bases with no gene match: 2. The germline gives CDR1 ENHRY, CDR2 SYGVKD. The CDR3 coding sequence is TGTGCCATCAGTGAGATAGCGGGAGGGGGCACAGATACGCAGTATTTT. This encodes CAISEIAGGGTDTQYF.

On this clone: At the DNA level, this CDR3 is encoded by other sequences in the same sample as well. The CDR3 region has the DNA TGTGCCAGCTCACCGGGAAGCAACTACGAGCAGTACTTC. The encoded protein is CASSPGSNYEQYF. The rearrangement joins TRBV18 to TRBJ2-7; D remains unclear. Germline V gives CDR1 KGHSH, CDR2 LQKENI. V lost 3 bases, J lost 3 bases, and 9 bases lay in between. The CDR3 loop spans 13 amino acids. The entire variable domain, with the rest obtained from reference TRBV18 and TRBJ2-7, is as follows: NAGVMQNPRHLVRRRGQEARLRCSPMKGHSHVYWYRQLPEEGLKFMVYLQKENIIDESGMPKERFSAEFPKEGPSILRIQQVVRGDSAAYFCASSPGSNYEQYFGPGTRLTVT.